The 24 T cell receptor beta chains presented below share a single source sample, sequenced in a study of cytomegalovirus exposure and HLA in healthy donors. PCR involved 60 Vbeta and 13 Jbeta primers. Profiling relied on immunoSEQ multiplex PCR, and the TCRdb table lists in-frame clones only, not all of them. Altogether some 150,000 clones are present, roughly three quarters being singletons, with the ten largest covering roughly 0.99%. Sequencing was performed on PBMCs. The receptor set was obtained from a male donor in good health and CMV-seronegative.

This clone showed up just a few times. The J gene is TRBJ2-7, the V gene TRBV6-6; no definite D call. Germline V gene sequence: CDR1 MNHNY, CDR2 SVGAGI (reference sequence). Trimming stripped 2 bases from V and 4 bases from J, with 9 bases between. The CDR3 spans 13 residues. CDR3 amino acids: CASSYDDIYEQYF. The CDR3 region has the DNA TGTGCCAGCAGTTACGATGACATTTACGAGCAGTACTTC.

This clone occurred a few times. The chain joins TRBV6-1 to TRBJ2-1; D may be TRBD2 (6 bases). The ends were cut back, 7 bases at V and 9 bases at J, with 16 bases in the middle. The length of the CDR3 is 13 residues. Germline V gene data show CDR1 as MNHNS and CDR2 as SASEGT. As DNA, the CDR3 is TGTGCCAGCACCCCGGGACTTGGGGTTGAGCAGTTCTTC. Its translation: CASTPGLGVEQFF.

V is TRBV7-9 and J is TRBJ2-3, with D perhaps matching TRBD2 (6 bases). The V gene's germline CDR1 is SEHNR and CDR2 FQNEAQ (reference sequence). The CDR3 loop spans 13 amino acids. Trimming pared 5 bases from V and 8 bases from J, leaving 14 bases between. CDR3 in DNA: TGTGCCAGCAGCCCCCCCGCTAGCGCTACGCAGTATTTT. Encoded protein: CASSPPASATQYF.

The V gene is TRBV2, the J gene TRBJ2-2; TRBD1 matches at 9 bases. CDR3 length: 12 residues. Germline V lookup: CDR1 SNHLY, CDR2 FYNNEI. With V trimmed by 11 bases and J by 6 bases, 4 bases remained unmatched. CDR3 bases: TGTGCCTCCAGGACAGGGGCCGGGGAGCTGTTTTTT. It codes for CASRTGAGELFF. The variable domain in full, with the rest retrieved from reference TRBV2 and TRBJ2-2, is EPEVTQTPSHQVTQMGQEVILRCVPISNHLYFYWYRQILGQKVEFLVSFYNNEISEKSEIFDDQFSVERPDGSNFTLKIRSTKLEDSAMYFCASRTGAGELFFGEGSRLTVL.

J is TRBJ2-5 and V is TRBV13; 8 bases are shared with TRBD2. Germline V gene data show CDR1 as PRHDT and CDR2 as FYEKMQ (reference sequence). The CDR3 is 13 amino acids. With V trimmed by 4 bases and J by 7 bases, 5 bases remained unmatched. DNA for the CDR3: TGTGCCAGCAGCTCGGGGGGGCGTGTGACCCAGTACTTC. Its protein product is CASSSGGRVTQYF.

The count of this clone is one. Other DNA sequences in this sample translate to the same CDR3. CDR3 in amino acids: CASSLGFSSYEQYF. The DNA of the CDR3 is TGTGCCAGCAGCTTAGGGTTCAGCTCCTACGAGCAGTACTTC. The rearrangement joins TRBV11-2 to TRBJ2-7; D call uncertain. The germline V gene encodes CDR1 SGHAT and CDR2 FQNNGV. Trimming cost V 1 base and J 0 bases, with 7 bases left between them. CDR3 length: 14 residues.

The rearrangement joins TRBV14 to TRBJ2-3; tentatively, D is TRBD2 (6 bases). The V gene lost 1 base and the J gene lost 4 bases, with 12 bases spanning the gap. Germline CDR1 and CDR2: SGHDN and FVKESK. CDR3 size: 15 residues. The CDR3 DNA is TGTGCCAGCAGCCAAGTTTCGTCTAGCGCAGATACGCAGTATTTT. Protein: CASSQVSSSADTQYF.

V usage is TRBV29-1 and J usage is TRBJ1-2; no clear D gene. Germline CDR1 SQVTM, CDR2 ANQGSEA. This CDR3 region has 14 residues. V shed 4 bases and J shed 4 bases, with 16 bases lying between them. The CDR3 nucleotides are TGCAGCGTTGTAAGGAGCAACTCGGGCTATGGCTACACCTTC. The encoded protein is CSVVRSNSGYGYTF. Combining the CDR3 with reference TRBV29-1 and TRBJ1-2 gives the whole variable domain SAVISQKPSRDICQRGTSLTIQCQVDSQVTMMFWYRQQPGQSLTLIATANQGSEATYESGFVIDKFPISRPNLTFSTLTVSNMSPEDSSIYLCSVVRSNSGYGYTFGSGTRLTVV.

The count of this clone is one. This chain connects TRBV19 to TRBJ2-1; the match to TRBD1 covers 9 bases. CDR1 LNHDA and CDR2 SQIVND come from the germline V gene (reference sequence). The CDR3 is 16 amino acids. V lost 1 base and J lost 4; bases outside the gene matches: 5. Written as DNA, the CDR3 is TGTGCCAGTAGTATAGGGGGGACAGGGCATTACAATGAGCAGTTCTTC. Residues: CASSIGGTGHYNEQFF.

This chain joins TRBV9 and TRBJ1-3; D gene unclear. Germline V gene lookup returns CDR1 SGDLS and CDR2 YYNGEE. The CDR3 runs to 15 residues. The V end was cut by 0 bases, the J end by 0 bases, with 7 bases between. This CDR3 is CASSVDGNSGNTIYF. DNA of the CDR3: TGTGCCAGCAGCGTAGACGGGAACTCTGGAAACACCATATATTTT.

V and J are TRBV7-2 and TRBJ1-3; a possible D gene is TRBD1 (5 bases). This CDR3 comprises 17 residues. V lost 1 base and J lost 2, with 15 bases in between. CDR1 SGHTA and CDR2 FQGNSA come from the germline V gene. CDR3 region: CASSLGNPGGTGNTIYF. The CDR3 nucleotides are TGTGCCAGCAGCTTAGGGAATCCCGGGGGAACTGGAAACACCATATATTTT. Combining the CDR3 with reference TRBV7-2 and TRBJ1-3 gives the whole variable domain GAGVSQSPSNKVTEKGKDVELRCDPISGHTALYWYRQSLGQGLEFLIYFQGNSAPDKSGLPSDRFSAERTGGSVSTLTIQRTQQEDSAVYLCASSLGNPGGTGNTIYFGEGSWLTVV.

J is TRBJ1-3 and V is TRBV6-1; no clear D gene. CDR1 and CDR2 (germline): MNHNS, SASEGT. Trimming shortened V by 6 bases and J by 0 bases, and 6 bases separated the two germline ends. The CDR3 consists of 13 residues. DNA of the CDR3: TGTGCCAGCAGGTTCAGCTCTGGAAACACCATATATTTT. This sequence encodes CASRFSSGNTIYF.

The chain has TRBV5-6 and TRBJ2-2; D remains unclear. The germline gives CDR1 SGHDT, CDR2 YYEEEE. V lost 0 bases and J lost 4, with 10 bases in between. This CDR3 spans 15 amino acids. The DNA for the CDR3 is TGTGCCAGCAGCTTGGCGGTATATGGCACCGGGGAGCTGTTTTTT. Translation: CASSLAVYGTGELFF.

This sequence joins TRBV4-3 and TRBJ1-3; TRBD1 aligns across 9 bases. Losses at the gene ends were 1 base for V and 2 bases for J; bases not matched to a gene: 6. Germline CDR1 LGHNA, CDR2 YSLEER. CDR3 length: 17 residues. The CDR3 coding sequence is TGCGCCAGCAGCCAAGCACTACAGGGGGCCGCTGGAAACACCATATATTTT. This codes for CASSQALQGAAGNTIYF.

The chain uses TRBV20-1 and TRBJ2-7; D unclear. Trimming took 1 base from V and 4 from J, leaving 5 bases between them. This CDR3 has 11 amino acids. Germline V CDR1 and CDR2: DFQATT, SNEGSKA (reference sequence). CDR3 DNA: TGCAGTGCTAGAGCCGGTTACGAGCAGTACTTC. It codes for CSARAGYEQYF.

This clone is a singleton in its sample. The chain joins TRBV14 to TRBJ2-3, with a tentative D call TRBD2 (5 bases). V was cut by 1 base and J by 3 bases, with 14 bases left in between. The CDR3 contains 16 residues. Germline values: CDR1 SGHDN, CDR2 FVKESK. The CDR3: CASSQGTSLMTDTQYF. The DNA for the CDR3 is TGTGCCAGCAGCCAAGGCACTAGTTTGATGACAGATACGCAGTATTTT.

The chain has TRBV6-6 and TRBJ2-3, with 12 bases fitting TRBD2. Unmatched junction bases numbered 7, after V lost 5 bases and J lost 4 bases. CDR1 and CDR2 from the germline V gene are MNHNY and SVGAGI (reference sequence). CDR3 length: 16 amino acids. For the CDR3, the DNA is TGTGCCAGCAGTCTCTTACTAGCGGGGGGTGCAGATACGCAGTATTTT. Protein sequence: CASSLLLAGGADTQYF.

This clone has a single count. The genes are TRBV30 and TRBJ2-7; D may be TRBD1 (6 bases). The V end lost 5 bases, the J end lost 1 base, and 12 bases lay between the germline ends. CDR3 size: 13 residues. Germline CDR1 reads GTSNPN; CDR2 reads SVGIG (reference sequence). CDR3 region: CAWAIGGSYEQYF. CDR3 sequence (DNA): TGTGCCTGGGCCATAGGGGGATCCTACGAGCAGTACTTC.

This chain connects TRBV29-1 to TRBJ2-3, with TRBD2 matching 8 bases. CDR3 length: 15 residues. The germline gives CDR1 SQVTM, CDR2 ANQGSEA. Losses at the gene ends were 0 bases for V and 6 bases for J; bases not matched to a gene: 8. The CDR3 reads CSVEEAAGGRDTQYF. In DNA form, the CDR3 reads TGCAGCGTTGAAGAGGCGGCGGGGGGCCGCGATACGCAGTATTTT.

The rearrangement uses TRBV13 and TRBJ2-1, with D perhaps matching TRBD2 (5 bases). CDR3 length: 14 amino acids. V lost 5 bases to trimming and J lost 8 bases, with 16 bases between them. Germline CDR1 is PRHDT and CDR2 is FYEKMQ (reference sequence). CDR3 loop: CASSPGRYKDEQFF. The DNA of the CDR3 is TGTGCCAGCAGCCCGGGGAGATATAAGGATGAGCAGTTCTTC.

The CDR3 coding sequence is TGTGCCAGTAGTATAGATAGCTTTGCGGGCCCTAGCGGCTACACCTTC. Encoded protein: CASSIDSFAGPSGYTF. This chain joins TRBV19 and TRBJ1-2, with D uncertain. Per germline, CDR1 LNHDA and CDR2 SQIVND (reference sequence). Trimming removed 0 bases at V and 8 bases at J, with 19 bases between. The CDR3 covers 16 residues.

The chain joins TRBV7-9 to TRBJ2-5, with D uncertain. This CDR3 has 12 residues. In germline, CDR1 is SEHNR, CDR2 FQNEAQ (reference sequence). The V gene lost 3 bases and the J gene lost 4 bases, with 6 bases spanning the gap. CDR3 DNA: TGTGCCAGCAGCTTTAGTTCAGAGACCCAGTACTTC. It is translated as CASSFSSETQYF.

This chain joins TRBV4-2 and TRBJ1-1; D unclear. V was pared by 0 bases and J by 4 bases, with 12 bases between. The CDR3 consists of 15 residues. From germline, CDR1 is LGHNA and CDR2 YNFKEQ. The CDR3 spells CASSQEGGWATEAFF. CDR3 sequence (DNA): TGTGCCAGCAGCCAAGAGGGAGGGTGGGCCACTGAAGCTTTCTTT.

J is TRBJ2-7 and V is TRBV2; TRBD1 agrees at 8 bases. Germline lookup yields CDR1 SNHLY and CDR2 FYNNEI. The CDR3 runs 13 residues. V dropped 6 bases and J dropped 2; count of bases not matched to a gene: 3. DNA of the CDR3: TGTGCCAGCAGCCAGGGGGCTACCTACGAGCAGTACTTC. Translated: CASSQGATYEQYF.